Listed below are T cell receptor beta chains from one sample, sequenced in a study of blood T cell repertoires in COVID-19. Generated by immunoSEQ multiplex PCR, the TCRdb table keeps only in-frame clones and is missing some. The repertoire consists of about 140,000 clones, with 80% occurring once and the leading ten covering around 3.4%. The source material was peripheral blood. These receptors came from a man aged 65 to 79 who had recovered from COVID-19. Each CDR3 is given with its conserved first and last residue. Each record gives: J gene, V gene, D gene, clone size, CDR3 protein, CDR3 DNA. The D gene is left open where the match is weak. Clone size is given for some rows only: seen once, a few or many times, or a class if the clone is expanded.

J gene: TRBJ2-1; V gene: TRBV6-5; D gene: .; clone size: .; CDR3 protein: CASSYRERSSYNEQFF; CDR3 DNA: TGTGCCAGCAGTTACCGGGAGCGGAGCTCCTACAATGAGCAGTTCTTC
J gene: TRBJ1-5; V gene: TRBV19; D gene: TRBD1; clone size: many; CDR3 protein: CASQQGFQPQHF; CDR3 DNA: TGTGCCAGCCAACAGGGGTTTCAGCCCCAGCATTTT
J gene: TRBJ2-1; V gene: TRBV5-1; D gene: TRBD2; clone size: .; CDR3 protein: CASSFTAGGDNEQFF; CDR3 DNA: TGCGCCAGCAGCTTTACAGCGGGAGGAGACAATGAGCAGTTCTTC
J gene: TRBJ2-7; V gene: TRBV11-2; D gene: .; clone size: .; CDR3 protein: CASSSDRTYEQYF; CDR3 DNA: TGTGCCAGCAGCAGCGACAGAACCTACGAGCAGTACTTC
J gene: TRBJ1-1; V gene: TRBV5-1; D gene: .; clone size: once; CDR3 protein: CASSSPNEAFF; CDR3 DNA: TGCGCCAGCAGCTCCCCTAATGAGGCTTTCTTT
J gene: TRBJ2-5; V gene: TRBV19; D gene: TRBD2; clone size: .; CDR3 protein: CASSTGGLGRETQYF; CDR3 DNA: TGTGCCAGTAGTACGGGGGGACTAGGACGGGAGACCCAGTACTTC
J gene: TRBJ1-1; V gene: TRBV12-5; D gene: .; clone size: .; CDR3 protein: CASGLWAGRSTEAFF; CDR3 DNA: TGTGCTAGTGGTTTGTGGGCGGGGCGGAGCACTGAAGCTTTCTTT
J gene: TRBJ1-4; V gene: TRBV6-5; D gene: TRBD1; clone size: .; CDR3 protein: CASSYSGTGYEKLFF; CDR3 DNA: TGTGCCAGCAGTTACTCCGGGACAGGGTATGAAAAACTGTTTTTT
J gene: TRBJ2-1; V gene: TRBV29-1; D gene: TRBD2; clone size: .; CDR3 protein: CSVNSGHEQFF; CDR3 DNA: TGCAGCGTTAATAGCGGGCATGAGCAGTTCTTC
J gene: TRBJ1-1; V gene: TRBV10-3; D gene: TRBD1; clone size: few; CDR3 protein: CAIRGQAPNTEAFF; CDR3 DNA: TGTGCCATCAGAGGACAGGCGCCGAACACTGAAGCTTTCTTT
J gene: TRBJ1-1; V gene: TRBV7-7; D gene: .; clone size: .; CDR3 protein: CASSLEGGTEAFF; CDR3 DNA: TGTGCCAGCAGCTTAGAAGGGGGCACTGAAGCTTTCTTT
J gene: TRBJ2-3; V gene: TRBV2; D gene: TRBD2; clone size: .; CDR3 protein: CAGSKLAGGADTQYF; CDR3 DNA: TGTGCCGGGTCCAAACTAGCGGGAGGGGCAGATACGCAGTATTTT
J gene: TRBJ2-7; V gene: TRBV5-1; D gene: .; clone size: once; CDR3 protein: CASSLLTGAYEQYF; CDR3 DNA: TGCGCCAGCAGCTTGTTAACAGGAGCCTACGAGCAGTACTTC
J gene: TRBJ2-7; V gene: TRBV6-2/TRBV6-3; D gene: .; clone size: few; CDR3 protein: CASSYLGEEWYEQYF; CDR3 DNA: TGTGCCAGCAGTTATTTAGGGGAGGAATGGTACGAGCAGTACTTC
J gene: TRBJ2-7; V gene: TRBV5-1; D gene: TRBD1; clone size: .; CDR3 protein: CASSGQGAAYEQYF; CDR3 DNA: TGCGCCAGCAGCGGGCAGGGGGCGGCCTACGAGCAGTACTTC
J gene: TRBJ1-4; V gene: TRBV7-9; D gene: .; clone size: .; CDR3 protein: CASSPAQAGEKLFF; CDR3 DNA: TGTGCCAGCAGCCCCGCCCAGGCGGGTGAAAAACTGTTTTTT
J gene: TRBJ2-2; V gene: TRBV19; D gene: .; clone size: .; CDR3 protein: CASSPADRRNTGELFF; CDR3 DNA: TGTGCCAGTAGCCCGGCCGACAGGCGAAACACCGGGGAGCTGTTTTTT
J gene: TRBJ1-4; V gene: TRBV10-3; D gene: TRBD1; clone size: once; CDR3 protein: CAISPGQGVEKLFF; CDR3 DNA: TGTGCCATCAGCCCGGGACAGGGGGTTGAAAAACTGTTTTTT
J gene: TRBJ2-3; V gene: TRBV7-7; D gene: .; clone size: .; CDR3 protein: CASSLTGTDTQYF; CDR3 DNA: TGTGCCAGCAGCTTAACGGGGACAGATACGCAGTATTTT
J gene: TRBJ2-7; V gene: TRBV30; D gene: .; clone size: .; CDR3 protein: CAWSRIRAREQYF; CDR3 DNA: TGTGCCTGGAGTCGTATCAGGGCTCGCGAGCAGTACTTC
J gene: TRBJ2-3; V gene: TRBV11-2; D gene: TRBD2; clone size: .; CDR3 protein: CASSPTSAYTDTQYF; CDR3 DNA: TGTGCCAGCAGCCCGACTAGCGCCTACACAGATACGCAGTATTTT
J gene: TRBJ2-4; V gene: TRBV9; D gene: TRBD2; clone size: .; CDR3 protein: CASSTLAGAANIQYF; CDR3 DNA: TGTGCCAGCAGCACCTTAGCGGGAGCAGCAAACATTCAGTACTTC
J gene: TRBJ1-2; V gene: TRBV30; D gene: TRBD1; clone size: few; CDR3 protein: CAWSVLHRGSYGYTF; CDR3 DNA: TGTGCCTGGAGTGTACTACACAGGGGGTCCTATGGCTACACCTTC
J gene: TRBJ2-7; V gene: TRBV5-1; D gene: TRBD2; clone size: .; CDR3 protein: CASSLGTSVEQYF; CDR3 DNA: TGCGCCAGCAGCCTCGGGACTAGCGTCGAGCAGTACTTC
J gene: TRBJ1-2; V gene: TRBV4-3; D gene: TRBD1; clone size: .; CDR3 protein: CASSQALGQGADGYTF; CDR3 DNA: TGCGCCAGCAGCCAAGCTCTAGGACAGGGGGCGGATGGCTACACCTTC
J gene: TRBJ2-7; V gene: TRBV9; D gene: TRBD1; clone size: .; CDR3 protein: CASSLSGTGYGEQYF; CDR3 DNA: TGTGCCAGCAGCCTCTCCGGGACAGGTTACGGCGAGCAGTACTTC
J gene: TRBJ2-7; V gene: TRBV9; D gene: TRBD1; clone size: .; CDR3 protein: CASSVSGQGWEQYF; CDR3 DNA: TGTGCCAGCAGCGTTTCGGGACAGGGTTGGGAACAGTACTTC
J gene: TRBJ2-5; V gene: TRBV12-3/TRBV12-4; D gene: TRBD2; clone size: .; CDR3 protein: CASSSGGLGTQYF; CDR3 DNA: TGTGCCAGCAGTTCGGGGGGACTCGGGACCCAGTACTTC
J gene: TRBJ2-6; V gene: TRBV5-1; D gene: .; clone size: .; CDR3 protein: CASSRQASSGANVLTF; CDR3 DNA: TGCGCCAGCAGCAGACAGGCGAGCTCTGGGGCCAACGTCCTGACTTTC
J gene: TRBJ2-5; V gene: TRBV11-2; D gene: .; clone size: .; CDR3 protein: CAVEGQLEETQYF; CDR3 DNA: TGTGCCGTTGAGGGACAACTCGAAGAGACCCAGTACTTC
J gene: TRBJ2-2; V gene: TRBV5-8; D gene: TRBD2; clone size: .; CDR3 protein: CASTRGGRTGELFF; CDR3 DNA: TGTGCCAGCACCCGGGGGGGCCGGACCGGGGAGCTGTTTTTT
J gene: TRBJ2-7; V gene: TRBV7-6; D gene: TRBD1; clone size: .; CDR3 protein: CASSLGGTDYEQYF; CDR3 DNA: TGTGCCAGCAGCTTAGGAGGGACAGACTACGAGCAGTACTTC
J gene: TRBJ1-1; V gene: TRBV6-2/TRBV6-3; D gene: .; clone size: .; CDR3 protein: CASSYWPGEAFF; CDR3 DNA: TGTGCCAGCAGTTATTGGCCGGGAGAAGCTTTCTTT
J gene: TRBJ2-3; V gene: TRBV5-1; D gene: .; clone size: .; CDR3 protein: CASSLGTPTSTDTQYF; CDR3 DNA: TGCGCCAGCAGCTTAGGGACTCCAACTAGCACAGATACGCAGTATTTT
J gene: TRBJ2-5; V gene: TRBV9; D gene: .; clone size: .; CDR3 protein: CASSRSGGGTQETQYF; CDR3 DNA: TGTGCCAGCAGCCGCTCCGGAGGCGGGACCCAAGAGACCCAGTACTTC
J gene: TRBJ2-5; V gene: TRBV30; D gene: .; clone size: .; CDR3 protein: CAWTILTPGGQETQYF; CDR3 DNA: TGTGCCTGGACCATATTAACCCCGGGTGGGCAAGAGACCCAGTACTTC